This is a list of T cell receptor beta chains from one sample in a study of regulatory dendritic cells for organ transplantation. Clones were sequenced by immunoSEQ multiplex PCR, and TCRdb holds only the in-frame ones, with some missing. The top ten hold 0.75% to 0.95% of the sample, which has around 19,000 clones, 60% to 80% seen once. Specimen: memory CD4+ T cells from blood. Every receptor here comes from a human donor in good health. Each CDR3 is given with its conserved first and last residue. D genes are given only for firm matches. For some rows the clone size is stated as once, few or many, or as a class when expanded; others skip it.

d_call	clone_size	j_call	v_call	cdr3_aa	cdr3_nt
NA	NA	TRBJ1-1	TRBV5-1	CASSPGEGLGTEAFF	TGCGCCAGCAGCCCCGGGGAGGGGCTGGGCACTGAAGCTTTCTTT
TRBD1	once	TRBJ1-2	TRBV9	CASSVIRGRGYTF	TGTGCCAGCAGCGTGATTAGGGGGCGAGGCTACACCTTC
TRBD2	once	TRBJ2-1	TRBV11-3	CASSSGTSGATEQFF	TGTGCCAGCAGCTCAGGGACTAGCGGGGCAACCGAGCAGTTCTTC
NA	NA	TRBJ1-6	TRBV18	CASSPRSQENSPLHF	TGTGCCAGCTCACCAAGATCACAGGAGAATTCACCCCTCCACTTT
TRBD1	NA	TRBJ2-2	TRBV11-3	CASTRDRATTGELFF	TGTGCCAGCACCCGGGACAGGGCGACCACCGGGGAGCTGTTTTTT
TRBD1	NA	TRBJ1-4	TRBV4-1	CASSQAQGGEKLFF	TGCGCCAGCAGCCAAGCCCAGGGGGGTGAAAAACTGTTTTTT
TRBD1	NA	TRBJ2-3	TRBV7-2	CASMPTGGTDTQYF	TGTGCCAGCATGCCGACAGGGGGCACAGATACGCAGTATTTT
TRBD2	NA	TRBJ2-3	TRBV4-2	CASSQGTSGGAYDTQYF	TGTGCCAGCAGCCAGGGGACTAGCGGGGGGGCGTATGATACGCAGTATTTT
NA	NA	TRBJ1-2	TRBV10-3	CATRDRTDGYTF	TGTGCCACCAGAGACAGAACTGATGGCTACACCTTC
NA	NA	TRBJ1-5	TRBV10-3	CAISEETPDSNQPQHF	TGTGCCATCAGTGAAGAAACACCTGATAGCAATCAGCCCCAGCATTTT
NA	few	TRBJ2-2	TRBV7-6	CASSLLGHNTGELFF	TGTGCCAGCAGCTTACTGGGACATAACACCGGGGAGCTGTTTTTT
TRBD1	NA	TRBJ1-5	TRBV4-3	CASSQDTGAHQPQHF	TGCGCCAGCAGCCAAGATACAGGGGCTCATCAGCCCCAGCATTTT
TRBD1	once	TRBJ2-3	TRBV6-1	CASSDVGQGGGTQYF	TGTGCCAGCAGCGACGTTGGACAGGGGGGTGGGACGCAGTATTTT
NA	NA	TRBJ1-5	TRBV18	CASSPPAANQPQHF	TGTGCCAGCTCACCACCGGCAGCGAATCAGCCCCAGCATTTT
TRBD1	NA	TRBJ1-1	TRBV2	CASSTDRGAFF	TGTGCCAGCAGTACCGACAGGGGGGCTTTCTTT
NA	once	TRBJ1-2	TRBV27	CASSFLERGGYTF	TGTGCCAGCAGTTTTCTCGAAAGGGGTGGCTACACCTTC
NA	NA	TRBJ1-3	TRBV7-6	CASSLAGGAGNTIYF	TGTGCCAGCAGCTTAGCGGGCGGGGCGGGAAACACCATATATTTT
NA	NA	TRBJ2-2	TRBV6-6	CASSYKPRGTGELFF	TGTGCCAGCAGTTATAAACCCCGGGGCACCGGGGAGCTGTTTTTT
NA	NA	TRBJ1-1	TRBV29-1	CSGMGSGTEAFF	TGCAGCGGCATGGGGTCGGGAACTGAAGCTTTCTTT
NA	few	TRBJ1-2	TRBV19	CASFSQGNLGYTF	TGTGCCAGTTTTTCCCAGGGTAACCTCGGCTACACCTTC
NA	NA	TRBJ1-1	TRBV4-2	CASSQDGRVGFF	TGTGCCAGCAGCCAAGATGGCAGGGTAGGTTTCTTT
TRBD1	NA	TRBJ1-6	TRBV2	CASSGDRGLGSPLHF	TGTGCCAGCAGTGGGGACAGGGGGCTGGGATCACCCCTCCACTTT
NA	NA	TRBJ2-7	TRBV5-1	CASSLAGDSAYEQYF	TGCGCCAGCAGCTTGGCGGGGGACAGTGCCTACGAGCAGTACTTC
NA	NA	TRBJ1-1	TRBV29-1	CSVVPGSMNSEAFF	TGCAGCGTTGTACCGGGGTCCATGAACTCTGAAGCTTTCTTT
TRBD1	NA	TRBJ1-3	TRBV9	CASSPTLKTGTSGNTIYF	TGTGCCAGCAGCCCCACTCTTAAGACAGGGACCTCTGGAAACACCATATATTTT
NA	once	TRBJ1-3	TRBV6-1	CASSFRFRGGNTIYF	TGTGCCAGCAGTTTCCGATTCAGGGGAGGAAACACCATATATTTT
NA	NA	TRBJ2-2	TRBV5-1	CASSLSEVNTGELFF	TGCGCCAGCAGCTTGTCCGAGGTGAACACCGGGGAGCTGTTTTTT
TRBD2	NA	TRBJ2-1	TRBV5-8	CASSLGLAGGKDEQFF	TGTGCCAGCAGCCTAGGACTAGCGGGGGGGAAGGATGAGCAGTTCTTC
NA	NA	TRBJ1-3	TRBV2	CASSGGWGRNTIYF	TGTGCCAGCAGCGGAGGGTGGGGAAGAAACACCATATATTTT
NA	medium-sized	TRBJ2-7	TRBV2	CASSEAGTLSYEQYF	TGTGCCAGCAGTGAAGCTGGGACTTTATCCTACGAGCAGTACTTC
NA	once	TRBJ2-3	TRBV6-6	CASSYFTGDTQYF	TGTGCCAGCAGTTACTTCACAGGGGATACGCAGTATTTT
TRBD1	NA	TRBJ1-6	TRBV4-3	CASSQDRGTVNNSPLHF	TGCGCCAGCAGCCAAGATCGGGGGACAGTTAATAATTCACCCCTCCACTTT
NA	NA	TRBJ2-5	TRBV2	CASAYQETQYF	TGTGCCAGCGCGTACCAAGAGACCCAGTACTTC
NA	NA	TRBJ1-1	TRBV21-1	CASSLRGQVRGNTEAFF	TGTGCCAGCAGCCTACGGGGTCAGGTAAGAGGGAACACTGAAGCTTTCTTT
TRBD1	NA	TRBJ1-2	TRBV28	CASSFQGANYGYTF	TGTGCCAGCAGTTTTCAGGGGGCGAACTACGGCTACACCTTC
TRBD1	few	TRBJ1-2	TRBV18	CASSLGTGNGYTF	TGTGCCAGCTCTCTCGGGACAGGGAATGGCTACACCTTC
NA	NA	TRBJ1-5	TRBV15	CATSRVRTGQPQHF	TGTGCCACCAGCAGAGTAAGGACTGGTCAGCCCCAGCATTTT
NA	few	TRBJ2-3	TRBV2	CASREDRESTDTQYF	TGTGCCAGCAGGGAAGATCGGGAGAGCACAGATACGCAGTATTTT
NA	NA	TRBJ2-3	TRBV5-8	CASTLFRTDTQYF	TGTGCCAGCACCCTGTTTCGGACAGATACGCAGTATTTT
TRBD2	NA	TRBJ2-3	TRBV5-1	CASRRTSGGTDTQYF	TGCGCCAGCAGACGGACTAGCGGGGGCACAGATACGCAGTATTTT
TRBD1	NA	TRBJ1-1	TRBV5-1	CASSFNGRGQGTEAFF	TGCGCCAGCAGCTTTAATGGGAGGGGACAGGGCACTGAAGCTTTCTTT
TRBD2	NA	TRBJ2-1	TRBV28	CASSSEGRGSLYNEQFF	TGTGCCAGCAGTTCGGAGGGGCGGGGGTCCTTATACAATGAGCAGTTCTTC
NA	NA	TRBJ1-1	TRBV7-8	CASSLLGAMRTEAFF	TGTGCCAGCAGCCTGCTAGGAGCGATGAGGACTGAAGCTTTCTTT
TRBD1	NA	TRBJ1-2	TRBV27	CASRRTGARNYGYTF	TGTGCCAGCAGGCGCACAGGGGCTCGGAACTATGGCTACACCTTC
NA	NA	TRBJ2-1	TRBV9	CASSVFPSNEQFF	TGTGCCAGCAGCGTGTTTCCGAGCAATGAGCAGTTCTTC
TRBD2	NA	TRBJ2-5	TRBV25-1	CASSELSGGGGFETQYF	TGTGCCAGCAGTGAATTGAGTGGCGGGGGGGGGTTTGAGACCCAGTACTTC
NA	once	TRBJ1-2	TRBV7-9	CASSLDIYGYTF	TGTGCCAGCAGCTTGGACATATATGGCTACACCTTC
TRBD2	NA	TRBJ2-4	TRBV4-2	CASSQDPAGAKNIQYF	TGTGCCAGCAGCCAAGATCCAGCGGGGGCCAAAAACATTCAGTACTTC
TRBD2	NA	TRBJ2-5	TRBV2	CASRKSTSGGAGETQYF	TGTGCCAGCAGGAAATCGACTAGCGGGGGGGCCGGTGAGACCCAGTACTTC
NA	few	TRBJ1-1	TRBV28	CASMAFMNTEAFF	TGTGCCAGCATGGCATTTATGAACACTGAAGCTTTCTTT
TRBD1	NA	TRBJ2-1	TRBV6-5	CASSLDRVNEQFF	TGTGCCAGCAGTCTCGACAGGGTCAATGAGCAGTTCTTC
NA	NA	TRBJ1-5	TRBV6-5	CASSYSGIEQPQHF	TGTGCCAGCAGTTATTCCGGGATTGAACAGCCCCAGCATTTT
NA	once	TRBJ2-5	TRBV29-1	CSVEFSRETQYF	TGCAGCGTTGAATTTTCTAGGGAGACCCAGTACTTC
NA	NA	TRBJ1-5	TRBV9	CASSVGAGESNQPQHF	TGTGCCAGCAGCGTGGGAGCTGGCGAGAGCAATCAGCCCCAGCATTTT
NA	NA	TRBJ2-5	TRBV6-1	CASSESPSQGETQYF	TGTGCCAGCAGTGAAAGCCCTAGCCAGGGGGAGACCCAGTACTTC